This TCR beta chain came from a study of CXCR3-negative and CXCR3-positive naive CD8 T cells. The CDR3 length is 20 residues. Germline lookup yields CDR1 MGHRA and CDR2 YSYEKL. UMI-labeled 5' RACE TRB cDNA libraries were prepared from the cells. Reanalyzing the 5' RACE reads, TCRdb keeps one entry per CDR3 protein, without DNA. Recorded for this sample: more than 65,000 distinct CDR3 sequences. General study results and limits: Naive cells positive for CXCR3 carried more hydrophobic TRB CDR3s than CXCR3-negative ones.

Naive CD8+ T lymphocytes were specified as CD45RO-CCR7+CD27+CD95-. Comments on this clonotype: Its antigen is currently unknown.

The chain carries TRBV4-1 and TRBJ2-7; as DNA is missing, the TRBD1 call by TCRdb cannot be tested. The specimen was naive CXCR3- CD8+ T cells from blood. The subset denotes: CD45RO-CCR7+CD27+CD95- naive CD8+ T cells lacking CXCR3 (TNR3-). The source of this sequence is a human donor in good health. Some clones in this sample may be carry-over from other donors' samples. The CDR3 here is CASSQEGTGLRGGDGDEQYF.